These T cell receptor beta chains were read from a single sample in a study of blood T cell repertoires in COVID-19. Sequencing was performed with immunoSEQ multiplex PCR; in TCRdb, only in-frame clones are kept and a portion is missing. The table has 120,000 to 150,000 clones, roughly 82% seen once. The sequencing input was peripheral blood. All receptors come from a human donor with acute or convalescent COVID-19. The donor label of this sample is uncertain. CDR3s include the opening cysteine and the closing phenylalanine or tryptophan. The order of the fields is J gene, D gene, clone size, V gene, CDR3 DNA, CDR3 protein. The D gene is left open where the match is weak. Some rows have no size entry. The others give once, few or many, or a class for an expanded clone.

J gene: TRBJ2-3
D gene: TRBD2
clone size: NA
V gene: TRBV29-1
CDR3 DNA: TGCAGCGTTGCGGTAGCGGGGGGGGCCGCAGATACGCAGTATTTT
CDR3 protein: CSVAVAGGAADTQYF

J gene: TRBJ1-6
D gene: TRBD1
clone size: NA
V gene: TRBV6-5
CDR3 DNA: TGTGCCAGCAGTTTGCAGGGGGCCCGCGGGAATTCACCCCTCCACTTT
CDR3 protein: CASSLQGARGNSPLHF

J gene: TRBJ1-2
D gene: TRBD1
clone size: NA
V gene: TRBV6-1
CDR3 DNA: TGTGCCAGCAGTGATAACGGACAGGGATTCGGAAACTATGGCTACACCTTC
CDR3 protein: CASSDNGQGFGNYGYTF

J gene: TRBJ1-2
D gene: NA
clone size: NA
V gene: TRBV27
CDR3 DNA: TGTGCCAGCAGTTCGGTGGGGGGGACCCACTATGGCTACACCTTC
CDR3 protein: CASSSVGGTHYGYTF

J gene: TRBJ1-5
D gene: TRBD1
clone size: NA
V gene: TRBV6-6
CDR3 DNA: TGTGCCATAGCGACAGGGGTGGATCAGCCCCAGCATTTT
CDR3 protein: CAIATGVDQPQHF

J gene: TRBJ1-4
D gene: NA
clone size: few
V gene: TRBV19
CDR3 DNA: TGTGCCAGTAGTCCGGGACGGCGGGGTGAAAAACTGTTTTTT
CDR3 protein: CASSPGRRGEKLFF

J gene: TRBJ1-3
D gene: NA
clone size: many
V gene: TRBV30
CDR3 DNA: TGTGCCTGGAACCCGGTCAGGCACGGAAACACCATATATTTT
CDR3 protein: CAWNPVRHGNTIYF

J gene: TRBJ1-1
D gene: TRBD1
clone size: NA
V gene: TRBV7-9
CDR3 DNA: TGTGCCAGCAGGACAGGGGAAAGGAACACTGAAGCTTTCTTT
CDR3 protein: CASRTGERNTEAFF

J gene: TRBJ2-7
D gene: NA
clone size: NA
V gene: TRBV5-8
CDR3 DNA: TGTGCCAGCACCTTCCCCGGGGGACCGAGCTCCTACGAGCAGTACTTC
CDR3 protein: CASTFPGGPSSYEQYF

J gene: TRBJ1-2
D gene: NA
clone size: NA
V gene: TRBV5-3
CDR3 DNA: TGTGCCAGAAGCTTAGGTGCAGGCGGACATTATGGCTACACCTTC
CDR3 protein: CARSLGAGGHYGYTF

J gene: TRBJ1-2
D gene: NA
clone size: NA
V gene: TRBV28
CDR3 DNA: TGTGCCAGCAGTCCCGGGCCCCGGGAAAATCATGGCTACACCTTC
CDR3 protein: CASSPGPRENHGYTF

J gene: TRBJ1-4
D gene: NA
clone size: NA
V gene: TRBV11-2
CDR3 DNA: TGTGCCAGCTCCGGGGGAAGTAGAACTAATGAAAAACTGTTTTTT
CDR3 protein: CASSGGSRTNEKLFF

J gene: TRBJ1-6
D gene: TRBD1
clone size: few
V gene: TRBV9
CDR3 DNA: TGTGCCAGCAGCGCCGGGACAGGAAATTCACCCCTCCACTTT
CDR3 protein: CASSAGTGNSPLHF

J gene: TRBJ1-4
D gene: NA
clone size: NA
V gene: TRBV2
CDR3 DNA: TGTGCCAGCAGAACTGGGACACTTAATGAAAAACTGTTTTTT
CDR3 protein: CASRTGTLNEKLFF

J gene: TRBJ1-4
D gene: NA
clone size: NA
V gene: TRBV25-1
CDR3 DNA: TGTGCCAGCAGCCTTACACGGCTGGAGGGGTTTAATGAAAAACTGTTTTTT
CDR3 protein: CASSLTRLEGFNEKLFF

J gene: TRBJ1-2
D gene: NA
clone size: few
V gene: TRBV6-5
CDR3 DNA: TGTGCCAGCAGGGGAACAGGGCAACGTGGCTATGGCTACACCTTC
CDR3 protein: CASRGTGQRGYGYTF

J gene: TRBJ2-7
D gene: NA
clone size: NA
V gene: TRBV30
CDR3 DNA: TGTGCCTGGAGCGAGGGGATACCGGCGGGGTGGTGTTACGAGCAGTACTTC
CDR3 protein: CAWSEGIPAGWCYEQYF

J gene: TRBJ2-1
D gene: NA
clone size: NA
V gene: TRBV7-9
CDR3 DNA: TGCCTGGCCGGAGGTACCTACAATGAGCAGTTCTTC
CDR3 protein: CLAGGTYNEQFF

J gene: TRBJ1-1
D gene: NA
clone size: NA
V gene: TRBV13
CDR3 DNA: TGTGCCAGCAGCTTAGGGGTGGAACTAGCTAAAGCTTTCTTT
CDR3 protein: CASSLGVELAKAFF

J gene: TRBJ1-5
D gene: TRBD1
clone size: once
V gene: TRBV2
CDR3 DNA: TGTGCCAGCAGTAGGGACAGTTCGAACAATCAGCCCCAGCATTTT
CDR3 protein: CASSRDSSNNQPQHF

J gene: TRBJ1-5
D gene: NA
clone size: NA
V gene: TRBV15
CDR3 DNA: TGTGCCACCAGCAGAGACACAGCCTTAATGCCCCAGCATTTT
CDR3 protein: CATSRDTALMPQHF

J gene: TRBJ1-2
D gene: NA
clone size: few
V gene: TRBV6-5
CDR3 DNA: TGTGCCAGCAGGCAGGGAACTACTTACACCTTC
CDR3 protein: CASRQGTTYTF

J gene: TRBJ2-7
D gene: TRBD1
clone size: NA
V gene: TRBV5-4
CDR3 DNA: TGTGCCAGCAGCTTGGCCGGACAGGGTTACGAGCAGTACTTC
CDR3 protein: CASSLAGQGYEQYF

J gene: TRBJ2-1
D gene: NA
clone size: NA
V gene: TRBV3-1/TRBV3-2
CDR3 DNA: TGTGCCAGCGTTAGTAGCGTCAATGAGCAGTTCTTC
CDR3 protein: CASVSSVNEQFF

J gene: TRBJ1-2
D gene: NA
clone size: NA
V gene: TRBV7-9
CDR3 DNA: TGTGCCAGCAGCTCTGACAGCTATGGCTACACCTTC
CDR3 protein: CASSSDSYGYTF

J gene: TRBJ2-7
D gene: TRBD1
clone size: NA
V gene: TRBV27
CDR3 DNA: TGTGCCAGCAGTCCGGGGACAGGGGGCTACGAGCAGTACTTC
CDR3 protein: CASSPGTGGYEQYF

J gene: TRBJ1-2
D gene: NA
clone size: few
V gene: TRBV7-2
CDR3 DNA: TGTGCCAGCAGCACCCAGGCAGGGCTAAACTATGGCTACACCTTC
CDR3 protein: CASSTQAGLNYGYTF

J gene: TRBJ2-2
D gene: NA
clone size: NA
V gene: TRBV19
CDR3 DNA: TGTGCCAGTAGTATAGTTTCCGGGTCTTTCACCGGGGAGCTGTTTTTT
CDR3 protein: CASSIVSGSFTGELFF

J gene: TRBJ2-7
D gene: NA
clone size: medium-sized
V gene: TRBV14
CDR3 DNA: TGTGCCAGCAGCCCAGCGCAACTCCACGAGCAGTACTTC
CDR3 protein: CASSPAQLHEQYF

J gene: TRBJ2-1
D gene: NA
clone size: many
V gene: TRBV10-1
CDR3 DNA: TGCGCCAGCAGACTTACCCTTCGTGCAGAGCAGTTCTTC
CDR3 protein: CASRLTLRAEQFF

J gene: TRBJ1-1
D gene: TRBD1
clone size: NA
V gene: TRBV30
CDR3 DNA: TGTGCCTGGTTGCCGGGACAGGGGCTCTCCAGGGAGGCTTTCTTT
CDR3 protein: CAWLPGQGLSREAFF

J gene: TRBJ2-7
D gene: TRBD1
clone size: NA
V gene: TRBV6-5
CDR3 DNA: TGTGCCAGCAGCCTCGACAGGGGATCCTACGAGCAGTACTTC
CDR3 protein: CASSLDRGSYEQYF

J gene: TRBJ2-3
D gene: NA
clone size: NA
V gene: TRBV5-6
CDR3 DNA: TGTGCCAGCAGCCGCTTAATTCCCGGGACACTGAGCACAGATACGCAGTATTTT
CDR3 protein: CASSRLIPGTLSTDTQYF

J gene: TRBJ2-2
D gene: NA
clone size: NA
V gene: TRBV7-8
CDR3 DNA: TGTGCCAGCAGCTTAGCGCTCGCGGGTTTGAACACCGGGGAGCTGTTTTTT
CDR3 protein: CASSLALAGLNTGELFF

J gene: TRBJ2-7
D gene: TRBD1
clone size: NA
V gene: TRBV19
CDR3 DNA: TGTGCCAGTAGTAGGGACAGGTCGTCCTACGAGCAGTACTTC
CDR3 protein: CASSRDRSSYEQYF

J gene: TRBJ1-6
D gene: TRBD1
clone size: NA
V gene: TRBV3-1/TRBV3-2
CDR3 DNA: TGTGCCAGCAGCCAGGCGGGACAGGGATATAATTCACCCCTCCACTTT
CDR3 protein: CASSQAGQGYNSPLHF

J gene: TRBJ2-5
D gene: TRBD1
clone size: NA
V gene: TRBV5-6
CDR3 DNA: TGTGCCAGCAGCTGGACCGGGACAGGGGGCTGGGGAGAGACCCAGTACTTC
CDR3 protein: CASSWTGTGGWGETQYF

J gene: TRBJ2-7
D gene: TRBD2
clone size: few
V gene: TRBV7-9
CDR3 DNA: TGTGCCAGCAGCCAAACTCGGACTAGCGGGGGGGCCGCCTACGAGCAGTACTTC
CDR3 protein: CASSQTRTSGGAAYEQYF

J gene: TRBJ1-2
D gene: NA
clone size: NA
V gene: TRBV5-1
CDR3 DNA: TGCGCCAGCAGGACGTTATCGGACAGTAAGACCTATGGCTACACCTTC
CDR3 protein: CASRTLSDSKTYGYTF

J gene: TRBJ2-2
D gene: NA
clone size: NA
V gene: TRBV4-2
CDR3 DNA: TGTGCCAGCAGCCAAGAACCCGCGGGACCAAACACCGGGGAGCTGTTTTTT
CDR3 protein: CASSQEPAGPNTGELFF

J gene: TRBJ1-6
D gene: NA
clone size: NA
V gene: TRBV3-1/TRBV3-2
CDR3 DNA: TGTGCCAGCAGCCTGGGGGGGGCTAGAAATTCACCCCTCCACTTT
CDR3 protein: CASSLGGARNSPLHF

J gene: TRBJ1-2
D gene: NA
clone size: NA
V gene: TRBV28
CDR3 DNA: TGTGCCAGCAGTCCCGGGGTAAACTATGGCTACACCTTC
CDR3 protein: CASSPGVNYGYTF

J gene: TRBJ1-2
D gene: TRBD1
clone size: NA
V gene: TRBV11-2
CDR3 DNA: TGTGCCAGCAGCCGGGGGGACAGGGGGCGGTACACCTTC
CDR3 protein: CASSRGDRGRYTF

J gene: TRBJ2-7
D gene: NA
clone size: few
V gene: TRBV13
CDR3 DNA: TGTGCCAGCAGCTTAAGAGGGTCAGGCAGTACCTACGAGCAGTACTTC
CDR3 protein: CASSLRGSGSTYEQYF

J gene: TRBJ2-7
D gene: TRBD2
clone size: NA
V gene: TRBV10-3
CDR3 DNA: TGTGCCATCACCCCAGTTGGGGGGGTCAACGAGCAGTACTTC
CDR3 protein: CAITPVGGVNEQYF